This T cell receptor beta chain was sequenced in a study of T-cell memory formation after mild COVID-19. Study information: In these data, TCR clusters were largely donor specific.

Findings and caveats of the study: The finding that pre-infection memory included some responding clones suggested that cross-reactive memory joined. CD4+ bias marked clones expanding day 15 to 37, unlike balanced contracting clones.

5'RACE, which relied on constant-segment primers, yielded TCR alpha and TCR beta cDNA libraries carrying sample barcodes and UMIs. TCRdb ran MiXCR on the 5' RACE reads and lists one entry per CDR3 protein. The sample shows about 360,000 distinct CDR3 sequences, roughly an eighth of them seen only once. CDR1 and CDR2 from the germline V gene are MNHEY and SVGAGI. This CDR3 is 15 amino acids long. Trimming removed 0 bases from V and 7 bases from J, with 13 bases in between. This clonotype was found a few times. The antigen is undetermined. The material sequenced was PBMCs or a T cell subset sorted from them (not recorded which). The chain is built from TRBV6-5 and TRBJ2-1, with D possibly TRBD2 on 7 matching bases. This TCR was recovered from a man between 18 and 29 years old who had mild COVID-19 (a few samples of this study predate the infection). Cell type and time point are not known. The CDR3 region has the DNA TGTGCCAGCAGTTACTCGGGGGGGCTAGGGAATGAGCAGTTCTTC. Amino acid sequence: CASSYSGGLGNEQFF.